This T cell receptor (beta chain) was sequenced in a study of cytomegalovirus exposure and HLA in healthy donors. Study-level points and caveats: The investigators catalogued 150 to 200 TCR beta chains as cytomegalovirus-associated. Only CMV serostatus was available as immune exposure information. Presence/absence analyses treated sequencing depth as roughly uniform across donors. According to reports, the classifier identified cytomegalovirus status with high specificity and sensitivity.

Comments on this clone: Its antigen remains unidentified.

This CDR3 spans 16 amino acids. J lost 4 bases, V lost 2 bases, and 6 bases had no gene match. Germline V gene sequence: CDR1 LGHNA, CDR2 YNFKEQ. Use of 60 Vbeta and 13 Jbeta primers characterized the PCR. Assay used: immunoSEQ multiplex PCR; TCRdb lists only in-frame clones, some missing. The table has 110,000 to 150,000 clones, around four fifths seen once; the top ten hold roughly 3.4%. The sequence derives from a male donor in good health and CMV-seronegative. The chain links TRBV4-2 to TRBJ2-3, with TRBD1 matching over 10 bases. The sequenced sample consisted of PBMCs. The CDR3 sequence: CASSQPTGGRADTQYF. The CDR3 DNA follows: TGTGCCAGCAGCCAACCGACAGGGGGCAGAGCAGATACGCAGTATTTT.